The sequence of this T cell receptor (beta chain) was determined in a study of T cell repertoires in cytomegalovirus infection (dated by TCRdb to the late 2010s). A note on the overall study: The peptide stimulations were aimed at well-studied HLA-B-restricted epitopes as well as recently identified HLA-C-restricted CMV epitopes, whose presentation resists viral immunomodulation. The HLA type of each donor mattered for the analysis, because public TCR beta signatures pointed to carriage of CMV infection along with the matching HLA type.

The sample's treatment or condition label, in plain terms: in vitro stimulation with specific CMV peptide epitopes to enrich CMV-specific T cells. V gives up 6 bases and J gives up 0 bases, and the segment between their germline ends measures 18 bases. CDR1 and CDR2 (MNHEY, SVGAGI) derive from the germline V gene. The CDR3 covers 17 residues, taking in both the cysteine and the phenylalanine. This entry keeps only the CDR3 DNA: 51 bases, framed from base 1. General findings and caveats noted by the study authors: Cumulative frequency of public TCR beta family members discriminated carriers of CMV infection plus the relevant HLA type in this cohort and an independent roughly 340-donor cohort. The ex vivo response was dominated by HLA-C-restricted CMV-specific TCR beta clonotypes, which also provided the single most frequent clonotype in two of eight donors.

There are many counts of this clonotype. Its target antigen remains unknown. No base-level quality is on record; no much larger clone is a single base apart. The listed sequencing device is Illumina HiSeq 1500. TCRdb's own reprocessing of the public reads used fastp at Q25 and MiXCR and kept productive beta chains. Here each entry gathers all rows of one CDR3 protein and keeps the most common genes and DNA. The sample records 700,000 to 900,000 distinct CDR3 sequences, about 29% of which are singletons. The ten top clones hold roughly 13% of the sample. The sample consisted of cultured CD8+ T cells from PBMCs, taken from culture after CMV antigen stimulation. The clonotype was recovered from a human donor in good health (CMV status not recorded). Some clones in this sample may be carry-over from other donors' samples. In this chain, TRBV6-5 is recombined with TRBJ2-1; the D gene cannot be named for sure. DNA sequence: TGTGCCAGCAGCCCCGCCCCTCCCAAGAGCTCCTACAATGAGCAGTTCTTC. Translated, it gives CASSPAPPKSSYNEQFF.